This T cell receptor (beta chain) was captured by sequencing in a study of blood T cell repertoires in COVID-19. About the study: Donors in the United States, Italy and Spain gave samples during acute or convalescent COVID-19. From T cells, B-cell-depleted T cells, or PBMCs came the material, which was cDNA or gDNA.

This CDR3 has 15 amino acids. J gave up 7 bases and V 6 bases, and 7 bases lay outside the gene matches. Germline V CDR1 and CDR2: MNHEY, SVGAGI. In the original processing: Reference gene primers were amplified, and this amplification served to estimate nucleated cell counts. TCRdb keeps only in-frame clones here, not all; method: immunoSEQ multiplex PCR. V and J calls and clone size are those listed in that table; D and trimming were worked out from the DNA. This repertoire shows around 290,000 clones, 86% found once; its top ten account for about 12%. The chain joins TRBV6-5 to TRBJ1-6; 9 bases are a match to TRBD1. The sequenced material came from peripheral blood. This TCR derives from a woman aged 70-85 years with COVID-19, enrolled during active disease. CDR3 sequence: CASSRGQGRNSPLHF. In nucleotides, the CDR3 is TGTGCCAGCAGCCGGGGACAGGGCCGCAATTCACCCCTCCACTTT.